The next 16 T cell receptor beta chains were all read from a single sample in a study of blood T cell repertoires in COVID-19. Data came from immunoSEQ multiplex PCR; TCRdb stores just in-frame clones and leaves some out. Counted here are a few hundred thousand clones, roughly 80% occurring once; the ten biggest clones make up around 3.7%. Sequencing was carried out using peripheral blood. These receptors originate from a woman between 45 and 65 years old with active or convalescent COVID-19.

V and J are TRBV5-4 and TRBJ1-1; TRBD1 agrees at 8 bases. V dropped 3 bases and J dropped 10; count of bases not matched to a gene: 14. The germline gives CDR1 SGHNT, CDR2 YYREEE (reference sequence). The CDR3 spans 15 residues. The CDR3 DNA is TGTGCCAGCAGCTCGGCACCGGACAGGGCTAGCGGAGCTTTCTTT. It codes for CASSSAPDRASGAFF. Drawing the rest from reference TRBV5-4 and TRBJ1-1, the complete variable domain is ETGVTQSPTHLIKTRGQQVTLRCSSQSGHNTVSWYQQALGQGPQFIFQYYREEENGRGNFPPRFSGLQFPNYSSELNVNALELDDSALYLCASSSAPDRASGAFFGQGTRLTVV.

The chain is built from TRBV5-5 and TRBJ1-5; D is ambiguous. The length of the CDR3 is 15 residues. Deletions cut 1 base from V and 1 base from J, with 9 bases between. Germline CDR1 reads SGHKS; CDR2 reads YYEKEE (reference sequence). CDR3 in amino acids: CASSLRGNSNQPQHF. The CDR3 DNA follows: TGTGCCAGCAGCTTGCGAGGGAACAGCAATCAGCCCCAGCATTTT.

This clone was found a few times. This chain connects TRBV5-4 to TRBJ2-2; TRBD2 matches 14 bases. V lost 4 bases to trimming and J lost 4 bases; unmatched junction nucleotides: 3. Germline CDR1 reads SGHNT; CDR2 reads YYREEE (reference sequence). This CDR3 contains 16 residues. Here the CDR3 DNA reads TGTGCCAGCAGCACGGGACTAGCGGGAGTCACCGGGGAGCTGTTTTTT. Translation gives CASSTGLAGVTGELFF.

As DNA, the CDR3 is TGTGCCAGCAGCTTTTTTCGTCCCGGACTGACAGGGGGGAATCAGCCCCAGCATTTT. This translates into CASSFFRPGLTGGNQPQHF. The chain combines TRBV7-9 with TRBJ1-5; TRBD1 agrees at 9 bases. V lost 3 bases and J lost 4; bases outside the gene matches: 16. The germline CDR1 and CDR2 sequences are SEHNR and FQNEAQ (reference sequence). CDR3 size: 19 residues. The whole variable domain, filled in from reference TRBV7-9 and TRBJ1-5, reads DTGVSQNPRHKITKRGQNVTFRCDPISEHNRLYWYRQTLGQGPEFLTYFQNEAQLEKSRLLSDRFSAERPKGSFSTLEIQRTEQGDSAMYLCASSFFRPGLTGGNQPQHFGDGTRLSIL.

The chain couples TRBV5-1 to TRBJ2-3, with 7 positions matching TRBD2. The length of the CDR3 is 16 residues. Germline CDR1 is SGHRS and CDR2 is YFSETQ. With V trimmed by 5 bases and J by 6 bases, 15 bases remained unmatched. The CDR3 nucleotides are TGCGCCAGCAGAAGACTCCCGGGAGGCCAAGGGGATACGCAGTATTTT. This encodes CASRRLPGGQGDTQYF.

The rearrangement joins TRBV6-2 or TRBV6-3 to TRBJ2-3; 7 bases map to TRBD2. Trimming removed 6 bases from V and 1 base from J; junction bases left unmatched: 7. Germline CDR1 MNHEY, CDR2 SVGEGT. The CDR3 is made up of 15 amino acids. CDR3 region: CASSPLSGGTDTQYF. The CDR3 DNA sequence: TGTGCCAGCAGCCCCCTGAGCGGGGGCACAGATACGCAGTATTTT.

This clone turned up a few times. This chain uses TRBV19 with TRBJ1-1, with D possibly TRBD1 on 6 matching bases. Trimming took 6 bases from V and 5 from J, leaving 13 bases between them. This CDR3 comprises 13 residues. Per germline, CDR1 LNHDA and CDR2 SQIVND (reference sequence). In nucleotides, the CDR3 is TGTGCCAGTAGCCATGCCCAGGGGACTGAAGCTTTCTTT. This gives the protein CASSHAQGTEAFF.

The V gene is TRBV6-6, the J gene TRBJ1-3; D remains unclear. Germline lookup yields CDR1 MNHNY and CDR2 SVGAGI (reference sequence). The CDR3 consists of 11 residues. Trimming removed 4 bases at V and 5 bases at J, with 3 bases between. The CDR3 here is CASSSRNTIYF. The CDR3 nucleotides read TGTGCCAGCAGTTCCAGAAACACCATATATTTT.

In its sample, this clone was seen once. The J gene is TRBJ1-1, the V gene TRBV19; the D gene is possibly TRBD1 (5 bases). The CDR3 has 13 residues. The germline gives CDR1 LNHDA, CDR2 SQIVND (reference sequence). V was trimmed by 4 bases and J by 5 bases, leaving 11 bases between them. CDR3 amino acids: CASSSPGSTEAFF. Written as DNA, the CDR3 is TGTGCCAGTAGTAGTCCAGGGTCGACTGAAGCTTTCTTT.

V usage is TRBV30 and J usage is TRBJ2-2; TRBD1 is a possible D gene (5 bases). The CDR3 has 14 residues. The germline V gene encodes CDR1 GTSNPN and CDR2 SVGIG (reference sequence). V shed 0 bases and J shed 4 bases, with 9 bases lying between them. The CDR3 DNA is TGTGCCTGGAGTGTAGGGGAAGGCACCGGGGAGCTGTTTTTT. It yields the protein CAWSVGEGTGELFF. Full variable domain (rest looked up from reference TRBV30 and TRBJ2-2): SQTIHQWPATLVQPVGSPLSLECTVEGTSNPNLYWYRQAAGRGLQLLFYSVGIGQISSEVPQNLSASRPQDRQFILSSKKLLLSDSGFYLCAWSVGEGTGELFFGEGSRLTVL.

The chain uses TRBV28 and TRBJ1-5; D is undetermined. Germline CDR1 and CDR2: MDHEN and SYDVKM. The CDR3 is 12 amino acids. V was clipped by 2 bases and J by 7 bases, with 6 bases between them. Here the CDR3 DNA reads TGTGCCAGCAGTTTAATTCGGCAGCCCCAGCATTTT. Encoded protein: CASSLIRQPQHF.

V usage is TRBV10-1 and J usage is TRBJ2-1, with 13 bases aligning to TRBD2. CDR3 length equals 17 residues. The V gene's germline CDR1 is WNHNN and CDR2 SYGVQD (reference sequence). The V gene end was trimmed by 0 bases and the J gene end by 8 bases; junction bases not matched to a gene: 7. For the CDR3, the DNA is TGCGCCAGCAGTGAGTCCTCGGGACTAGCGGGATTCTATGAGCAGTTCTTC. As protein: CASSESSGLAGFYEQFF.

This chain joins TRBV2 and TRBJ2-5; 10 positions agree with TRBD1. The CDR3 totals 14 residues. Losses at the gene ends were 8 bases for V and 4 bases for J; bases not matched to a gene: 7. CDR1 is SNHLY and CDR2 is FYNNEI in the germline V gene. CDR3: CASQGQGSAETQYF. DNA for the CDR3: TGTGCCAGCCAGGGACAGGGGAGTGCAGAGACCCAGTACTTC.

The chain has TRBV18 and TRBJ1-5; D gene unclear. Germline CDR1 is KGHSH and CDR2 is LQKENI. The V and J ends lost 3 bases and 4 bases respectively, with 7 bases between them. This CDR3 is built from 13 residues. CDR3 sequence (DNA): TGTGCCAGCTCACCTTCCGAGAATCAGCCCCAGCATTTT. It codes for CASSPSENQPQHF.

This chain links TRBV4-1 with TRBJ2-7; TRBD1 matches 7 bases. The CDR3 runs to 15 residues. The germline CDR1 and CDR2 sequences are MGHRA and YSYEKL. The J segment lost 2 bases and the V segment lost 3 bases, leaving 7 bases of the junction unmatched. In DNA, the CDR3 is TGCGCCAGCAGCCAGGTGAGAGGGGGCGCCTACGAGCAGTACTTC. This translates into CASSQVRGGAYEQYF.

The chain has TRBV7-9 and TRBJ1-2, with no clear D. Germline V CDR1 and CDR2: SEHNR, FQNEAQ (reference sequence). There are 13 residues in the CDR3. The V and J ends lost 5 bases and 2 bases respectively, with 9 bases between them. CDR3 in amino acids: CASSRHWNYGYTF. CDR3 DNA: TGTGCCAGCAGCCGACATTGGAACTATGGCTACACCTTC.